Below are 28 T cell receptor beta chains sequenced from a single sample in a study of T cells in localized non-small cell lung cancer. Here immunoSEQ multiplex PCR was the method, and the copy in TCRdb shows in-frame clones only, minus some. The sample yields over 25,000 clones, roughly nine tenths seen once. Material: PBMCs, obtained before any cancer treatment. Every receptor here comes from a man aged 35 to 69 with stage II lung adenocarcinoma.

The chain is built from TRBV21-1 and TRBJ1-5; TRBD1, the table's D call, lacks a check against the DNA. TRBV21-1 is assigned pseudogene status. The CDR3 totals 16 residues. Written as DNA, the CDR3 is TGTGCCAGCAGCAAACATACAGGTCAACCCGATCAGCCCCAGCATTTT. Encoded protein: CASSKHTGQPDQPQHF.

The chain links TRBV5-1 to TRBJ2-7; the match to TRBD1 covers 9 bases. With V trimmed by 2 bases and J by 7 bases, 10 bases remained unmatched. The CDR3 consists of 15 residues. The germline V gene has CDR1 SGHRS and CDR2 YFSETQ. In DNA, the CDR3 is TGCGCCAGCAGCTTAATGGCTCGGACAGGGGAAGAGCAGTACTTC. This gives the protein CASSLMARTGEEQYF.

V usage is TRBV15 and J usage is TRBJ2-6, with D perhaps TRBD1 (6 bases). Looked up from germline, CDR1 is LNHNV and CDR2 is YYDKDF (reference sequence). The CDR3 is 15 amino acids. V shed 8 bases and J shed 0 bases, with 11 bases lying between them. The CDR3 sequence is CATSDSSSGANVLTF. The CDR3 bases are TGTGCCACCTCGGACAGTAGCTCTGGGGCCAACGTCCTGACTTTC.

This chain joins TRBV6-1 and TRBJ2-7; TRBD2 matches 15 bases. The CDR3 sequence is 15 residues long. With V trimmed by 6 bases and J by 3 bases, 3 bases remained unmatched. CDR1 is MNHNS, CDR2 SASEGT, per germline. This CDR3 is CASRLGLAGGYEQYF. The DNA for the CDR3 is TGTGCCAGCAGGTTGGGACTAGCGGGAGGCTACGAGCAGTACTTC.

The chain joins TRBV29-1 to TRBJ2-1, with unresolved D. Germline loops: CDR1 SQVTM, CDR2 ANQGSEA. V was trimmed by 6 bases and J by 10 bases, leaving 13 bases between them. This CDR3 spans 11 amino acids. The CDR3 sequence: CSVRPLTEQFF. The CDR3 DNA follows: TGCAGCGTACGACCCCTCACCGAGCAGTTCTTC.

This chain links TRBV6-1 with TRBJ1-3; D perhaps matches TRBD1 (6 bases). CDR3 size: 14 residues. The V gene's germline CDR1 is MNHNS and CDR2 SASEGT. The V and J ends lost 6 bases and 4 bases respectively, with 13 bases between them. The CDR3 loop is CASRALGGGNTIYF. CDR3 sequence (DNA): TGTGCCAGCAGGGCTTTAGGGGGAGGAAACACCATATATTTT.

In this sample, this clone turned up once. The V and J genes are TRBV6-5 and TRBJ2-5; unclear D gene. The CDR3 length is 12 residues. Germline CDR1 reads MNHEY; CDR2 reads SVGAGI. V shed 6 bases and J shed 5 bases, with 10 bases lying between them. The CDR3 coding sequence is TGTGCCAGCAGCTCACCTAGGGAGACCCAGTACTTC. Translation: CASSSPRETQYF.

This chain joins TRBV9 and TRBJ2-1; D remains ambiguous. Trimming left V 0 bases short and J 7 bases short, with 8 bases between. The germline gives CDR1 SGDLS, CDR2 YYNGEE. The CDR3 is 13 amino acids. For the CDR3, the DNA is TGTGCCAGCAGCGTAGGTGTCGAAAATGAGCAGTTCTTC. Translated: CASSVGVENEQFF.

V usage is TRBV6-1 and J usage is TRBJ2-1; D possibly corresponds to TRBD2 (5 bases). Trimming cost V 2 bases and J 3 bases, with 17 bases left between them. This CDR3 is built from 17 residues. The V gene's germline CDR1 is MNHNS and CDR2 SASEGT. The CDR3 DNA is TGTGCCAGCAGTGAATTAGGGAGTCTCCGGCTCTACAATGAGCAGTTCTTC. As protein: CASSELGSLRLYNEQFF.

The rearrangement joins TRBV27 to TRBJ1-5, with 7 bases identical to TRBD1. From germline, CDR1 is MNHEY and CDR2 SMNVEV (reference sequence). The CDR3 contains 18 residues. V trimming: 2 bases; J trimming: 0 bases; junction bases outside the gene matches: 10. The CDR3 coding sequence is TGTGCCAGCAGTTTAAGAGGGGGCTCTCAGGTTAGCAATCAGCCCCAGCATTTT. Amino acid sequence: CASSLRGGSQVSNQPQHF.

This clone came up once. The junction does not match germline at one end; this may be a read error. The CDR3: CASSRGGPSTNTQYF. CDR3 in DNA: TGTGCCAGCAGTAGGGGGGGACCTAGCACAAATACGCAGTATTTT. V and J are TRBV7-3 and TRBJ2-3, with D perhaps matching TRBD2 (7 bases). The germline V gene has CDR1 SGHTA and CDR2 FQGTGA. The CDR3 loop spans 15 amino acids.

The V and J genes are TRBV5-1 and TRBJ1-2; D uncertain. Germline CDR1 and CDR2: SGHRS and YFSETQ. V lost 0 bases and J 0 bases, leaving 3 bases between the germline ends. CDR3 length: 13 residues. The CDR3 DNA sequence: TGCGCCAGCAGCTTGGGAGCTAACTATGGCTACACCTTC. Its protein is CASSLGANYGYTF. The whole variable domain, remainder taken from reference TRBV5-1 and TRBJ1-2, is KAGVTQTPRYLIKTRGQQVTLSCSPISGHRSVSWYQQTPGQGLQFLFEYFSETQRNKGNFPGRFSGRQFSNSRSEMNVSTLELGDSALYLCASSLGANYGYTFGSGTRLTVV.

A single count supports this clone. The J gene is TRBJ2-3, the V gene TRBV4-1, with a weak D call TRBD1 (5 bases). CDR3 length equals 15 residues. CDR1 is MGHRA and CDR2 is YSYEKL in the germline V gene. V was shortened by 1 base and J by 2 bases, with 10 bases between the two germline ends. The CDR3 bases are TGCGCCAGCAGCCAAGTTAGTGGGGCCACAGATACGCAGTATTTT. This codes for CASSQVSGATDTQYF.

This rearrangement joins TRBV4-1 to TRBJ2-5; the match to TRBD1 covers 7 bases. The CDR3 contains 16 residues. V was pared by 4 bases and J by 5 bases, with 13 bases of the junction left unmatched. Germline loops: CDR1 MGHRA, CDR2 YSYEKL. CDR3 nucleotide sequence: TGCGCCAGCAGCCTTTCAGGGGGAATGGGGGCGGAGACCCAGTACTTC. It codes for CASSLSGGMGAETQYF.

The genes are TRBV5-4 and TRBJ2-7; D uncertain. V lost 4 bases to trimming and J lost 5 bases, with 22 bases between them. CDR1 and CDR2 from the germline V gene are SGHNT and YYREEE (reference sequence). This CDR3 is 16 amino acids long. The CDR3 region is CASSPGSQALWHEQYF. The CDR3 DNA reads TGTGCCAGCAGCCCAGGAAGCCAAGCGCTTTGGCACGAGCAGTACTTC.

The V call is TRBV7-2, the J call TRBJ2-7; 12 nucleotides line up with TRBD2. The junction had 7 bases not matched to a gene; V was cut back by 5 bases and J by 5 bases. The CDR3 has 15 residues. CDR1 is SGHTA and CDR2 is FQGNSA in the germline V gene. The CDR3 region has the DNA TGTGCCAGCAGCCTTGGACTAGCGGGAATCCACGAGCAGTACTTC. Encoded protein: CASSLGLAGIHEQYF.

The chain employs TRBV5-1 and TRBJ1-3, with no clear D. This CDR3 spans 13 amino acids. The V end was cut by 5 bases, the J end by 0 bases, with 6 bases between. The V gene's germline CDR1 is SGHRS and CDR2 YFSETQ. Here the CDR3 reads CASRPTSGNTIYF. In DNA form, the CDR3 reads TGCGCCAGCAGACCCACCTCTGGAAACACCATATATTTT.

The rearrangement joins TRBV6-5 to TRBJ2-2; D gene unclear. The CDR3 has 15 residues. The V end lost 9 bases, the J end lost 2 bases, and 16 bases lay between the germline ends. Per germline, CDR1 MNHEY and CDR2 SVGAGI. The CDR3 here is CASRSGSRNTGELFF. The CDR3 DNA follows: TGTGCCAGTAGATCAGGCAGTAGAAACACCGGGGAGCTGTTTTTT.

This rearrangement joins TRBV28 to TRBJ2-5, with D possibly TRBD1 on 6 matching bases. Looked up from germline, CDR1 is MDHEN and CDR2 is SYDVKM. CDR3 length: 17 amino acids. Trimming pared 6 bases from V and 5 bases from J, leaving 25 bases between. The CDR3 bases are TGTGCCAGCAGAAAAAAAAGACAGGAACCGTTCGGGGAGACCCAGTACTTC. This sequence encodes CASRKKRQEPFGETQYF.

This chain links TRBV7-9 with TRBJ2-5, with 7 bases lining up with TRBD1. The CDR3 loop spans 16 amino acids. From germline, CDR1 is SEHNR and CDR2 FQNEAQ (reference sequence). Trimming cost V 3 bases and J 3 bases; bases outside gene matches: 10. The CDR3 DNA follows: TGTGCCAGCAGCTTTCGCGAGGGGGCGGTAAAAGAGACCCAGTACTTC. Protein product: CASSFREGAVKETQYF.

The chain couples TRBV28 to TRBJ2-1, with a tentative D call TRBD2 (6 bases). Between the trimmed V and J ends, which lost 5 bases and 6 bases, there was a span of 17 bases. The CDR3 runs to 15 residues. The germline CDR1 and CDR2 sequences are MDHEN and SYDVKM. DNA of the CDR3: TGTGCCAGCAGTCCCGGGATCCTGGGGGGCAATGAGCAGTTCTTC. Translating gives CASSPGILGGNEQFF.

The chain combines TRBV7-2 with TRBJ2-4; 15 bases map to TRBD2. The CDR3 spans 15 residues. J was trimmed by 8 bases and V by 5 bases; bases with no gene match: 4. Germline loops: CDR1 SGHTA, CDR2 FQGNSA. DNA of the CDR3: TGTGCCAGCAGCCGGACTAGCGGGAGGGGGCACATTCAGTACTTC. Its protein product is CASSRTSGRGHIQYF.

V and J are TRBV18 and TRBJ1-5; D is possibly TRBD1 (5 bases). The CDR3 loop spans 15 amino acids. Per germline, CDR1 KGHSH and CDR2 LQKENI. The V gene lost 3 bases and the J gene lost 7 bases, with 16 bases spanning the gap. The CDR3 spells CASSPDRGGGQPQHF. The CDR3 nucleotides read TGTGCCAGCTCACCGGACCGCGGGGGAGGACAGCCCCAGCATTTT.

This clone was seen only once. The chain couples TRBV11-3 to TRBJ2-7; D is unresolved. Germline-derived CDR1 and CDR2 are SGHNT and YENEEA. V was shortened by 1 base and J by 0 bases, with 7 bases between the two germline ends. The CDR3 is 14 residues long. The CDR3 DNA reads TGTGCCAGCAGCTTAGGGTTGAGCTCCTACGAGCAGTACTTC. It specifies CASSLGLSSYEQYF.

The gene calls are TRBV15 and TRBJ2-7; a weak D match, TRBD2 (6 bases). This CDR3 region has 14 residues. Per the germline V gene, CDR1 is LNHNV and CDR2 is YYDKDF (reference sequence). Deletions cut 11 bases from V and 4 bases from J, with 21 bases between. The CDR3 DNA follows: TGTGCCGCCGGACGGGGGACCTCGGGATACGAGCAGTACTTC. It translates to CAAGRGTSGYEQYF.

The rearrangement uses TRBV29-1 and TRBJ2-1; possible D gene TRBD2, 7 bases. Per germline, CDR1 SQVTM and CDR2 ANQGSEA. V was cut by 7 bases and J by 0 bases, with 13 bases left in between. This CDR3 comprises 14 residues. The DNA for the CDR3 is TGCAGCGGGGGGGGGCAATCCTCCTACAATGAGCAGTTCTTC. It encodes CSGGGQSSYNEQFF.

V usage is TRBV29-1 and J usage is TRBJ2-2; tentatively, D is TRBD1 or TRBD2 (5 bases each). Germline V lookup: CDR1 SQVTM, CDR2 ANQGSEA. The CDR3 spans 13 residues. Trimming took 4 bases from V and 7 from J, leaving 13 bases between them. DNA of the CDR3: TGCAGCGTTGTTAGGGACCATATCGGGGAGCTGTTTTTT. Protein sequence: CSVVRDHIGELFF.

The chain employs TRBV5-6 and TRBJ2-7; D uncertain. Germline lookup yields CDR1 SGHDT and CDR2 YYEEEE. There are 15 residues in the CDR3. V lost 1 base to trimming and J lost 0 bases, with 11 bases between them. DNA of the CDR3: TGTGCCAGCAGCTTGCATCTCCTTCCCTCCTACGAGCAGTACTTC. It is translated as CASSLHLLPSYEQYF.